The 14 T cell receptor beta chains in this list originate from one sample, sequenced in a study of regulatory T cells in long-lasting Graves disease. Time point here: newly diagnosed GD, antithyroid drugs for less than 3 months. PBMCs were the source of the RNA used for TCR sequencing. The TCR beta library used iRepertoire HTBI primers with Arm-PCR amplification of CDR3. TCRdb passed the multiplex PCR reads through MiXCR, listing each CDR3 protein once. The sample shows approximately 400,000 distinct CDR3 sequences, over 9.5% of them seen only once. The same sample was also used in a study of T cells in Graves' hyperthyroidism and ophthalmopathy.

Specimen: peripheral blood mononuclear cells (PBMCs), collected at new diagnosis, from a patient treated with antithyroid drugs. The receptors come from a woman aged 18-29 years with Graves disease.

This clonotype was detected a few times. The CDR3 reads CASSILVAGFGAVTEAFF. As DNA, the CDR3 is TGTGCCAGTAGTATCCTAGTAGCTGGTTTCGGGGCGGTCACTGAAGCTTTCTTT. The chain is built from TRBV19 and TRBJ1-1; D is possibly TRBD1 (5 bases). The germline CDR1 and CDR2 sequences are LNHDA and SQIVND (reference sequence). The germline V and J ends were trimmed by 3 bases and 4 bases, with 24 bases remaining between them. The CDR3 totals 18 residues.

This clonotype was picked up a small number of times. V gene TRBV6-1 combines with J gene TRBJ2-5; 7 bases align to TRBD1. V shed 6 bases and J 6 bases; nucleotides not matched to a gene: 10. CDR1 and CDR2 from the germline V gene are MNHNS and SASEGT. This CDR3 spans 14 amino acids. The DNA of the CDR3 is TGTGCCAGCAGCCTCAAACAGGGGTGGAAGACCCAGTACTTC. Protein product: CASSLKQGWKTQYF.

This rearrangement joins TRBV9 to TRBJ2-2, with 8 positions matching TRBD2. The CDR3 runs to 16 residues. The trim removed 3 bases at V and 2 bases at J, leaving 6 bases unmatched. Per germline, CDR1 SGDLS and CDR2 YYNGEE. CDR3 sequence (DNA): TGTGCCAGCAGCGCTCGTGCGGGAGGTAACACCGGGGAGCTGTTTTTT. This encodes CASSARAGGNTGELFF. Complete variable domain (other parts from reference TRBV9 and TRBJ2-2): DSGVTQTPKHLITATGQRVTLRCSPRSGDLSVYWYQQSLDQGLQFLIQYYNGEERAKGNILERFSAQQFPDLHSELNLSSLELGDSALYFCASSARAGGNTGELFFGEGSRLTVL.

This clonotype appeared many times. The chain joins TRBV18 to TRBJ2-3; unclear D gene. CDR1 and CDR2 from the germline V gene are KGHSH and LQKENI. There are 15 residues in the CDR3. Trimming removed 5 bases from V and 2 bases from J, with 14 bases in between. CDR3 region: CASSSGSQNTDTQYF. CDR3 DNA: TGTGCCAGCTCATCCGGAAGTCAGAACACAGATACGCAGTATTTT.

This clonotype was found a few times. This chain uses TRBV6-1 with TRBJ1-1, with D possibly TRBD1 on 6 matching bases. Germline loops: CDR1 MNHNS, CDR2 SASEGT. V was clipped by 6 bases and J by 8 bases, with 13 bases between them. The CDR3 contains 12 residues. This CDR3 reads CASSRGTFEAFF. The CDR3 nucleotides are TGTGCCAGCAGCCGCGGGACATTCGAAGCTTTCTTT.

This clonotype has ten or more counts. The germline gene is not matched at one end of the junction; a read error may be the cause. The J gene is TRBJ1-2, the V gene TRBV7-8; a possible D gene is TRBD1 (5 bases). CDR3 size: 14 residues. CDR1 and CDR2 (germline): SGHVS, FQNEAQ. This CDR3 reads CASSQLGHQTRRNF. Here the CDR3 DNA reads TGTGCCAGCAGCCAACTCGGACACCAGACACGCCGGAACTTC.

This clonotype was detected many times. V gene TRBV12-3 or TRBV12-4 combines with J gene TRBJ2-5; D might be TRBD2 (5 bases). Trimming took off 0 bases at V and 4 bases at J, with 15 bases between the two ends. This CDR3 is built from 16 residues. CDR3 DNA sequence: TGTGCCAGCAGTTTAGCGCGATGGCCTGAGGGAGAGACCCAGTACTTC. Its protein product is CASSLARWPEGETQYF.

This clonotype was found a few times. This could be a read error, since a much larger clone is one nucleotide away. The rearrangement joins TRBV28 to TRBJ2-2; D uncertain. V lost 3 bases and J lost 6, with 14 bases in between. Germline values: CDR1 MDHEN, CDR2 SYDVKM. The CDR3 has 15 amino acids. This CDR3 reads CASSFGIINAGELFF. The CDR3 DNA reads TGTGCCAGCAGTTTTGGAATTATCAACGCCGGGGAGCTGTTTTTT.

This clonotype has at least ten counts. The rearrangement joins TRBV10-3 to TRBJ2-1; D is undetermined. Germline CDR1 and CDR2: ENHRY and SYGVKD. Trimming took 3 bases from V and 7 from J, leaving 4 bases between them. The CDR3 spans 11 residues. This chain's CDR3 is CAISEGNEQFF. The CDR3 region has the DNA TGTGCCATCAGTGAAGGGAATGAGCAGTTCTTC.

This clonotype came up many times. The J gene is TRBJ1-1, the V gene TRBV20-1; D is possibly TRBD1 (5 bases). This CDR3 contains 15 residues. V shed 3 bases and J shed 2 bases, with 16 bases lying between them. CDR1 and CDR2 from the germline V gene are DFQATT and SNEGSKA (reference sequence). CDR3 DNA sequence: TGCAGTGCTAGCGTAATTGGACGGACAAACACTGAAGCTTTCTTT. Translation: CSASVIGRTNTEAFF.

This clonotype was seen repeatedly, ten times or more. The gene calls are TRBV5-6 and TRBJ2-7; no clear D. V was cut by 2 bases and J by 3 bases, with 6 bases left in between. The CDR3 is made up of 12 amino acids. Germline V lookup: CDR1 SGHDT, CDR2 YYEEEE. The CDR3 here is CASSFEIYEQYF. The CDR3 nucleotides read TGTGCCAGCAGCTTTGAGATCTACGAGCAGTACTTC.

As regards this clonotype: Since a much larger clone is just one base distant, this may be a read error. This chain uses TRBV11-1 with TRBJ2-5; 13 nucleotides match TRBD2. The CDR3 is made up of 18 amino acids. Germline CDR1 and CDR2: SGHAT and FQDESV (reference sequence). The CDR3 loop reads CASSHWTSGSGVQETQHF. The CDR3 DNA reads as TGTGCCAGCAGCCATTGGACTAGCGGGAGTGGAGTCCAAGAGACCCAGCACTTC.

The chain links TRBV20-1 to TRBJ2-7; 8 nucleotides line up with TRBD2. There are 13 residues in the CDR3. The trim removed 6 bases at V and 6 bases at J, leaving 10 bases unmatched. Germline CDR1 is DFQATT and CDR2 is SNEGSKA (reference sequence). CDR3: CSANLAGRGEQYF. Here the CDR3 DNA reads TGCAGTGCGAATCTAGCGGGCAGGGGCGAGCAGTACTTC.

This clonotype was observed at least ten times. The chain links TRBV10-1 to TRBJ1-1, with D hard to call. Germline CDR1 and CDR2: WNHNN and SYGVQD (reference sequence). CDR3 size: 13 residues. V lost 4 bases, J lost 4 bases, and 10 bases lay in between. CDR3 sequence reads: CASSAFLGTEAFF. Written as DNA, the CDR3 is TGCGCCAGCAGTGCTTTTTTAGGCACTGAAGCTTTCTTT.